This entry is about one TCR beta chain. The sample is drawn from a study of T cell changes during pregnancy in multiple sclerosis. Produced via immunoSEQ multiplex PCR; TCRdb's table is partial and in-frame only. The data show tens of thousands of clones, approximately 89% seen once. Germline CDR1 is PRHDT and CDR2 is FYEKMQ (reference sequence). Trimming removed 1 base at V and 2 bases at J, with 10 bases between. The CDR3 length is 15 residues. The sequencing used peripheral blood, collected in the first trimester of pregnancy. The V call is TRBV13, the J call TRBJ2-3; no reliable D call. The origin of this receptor is a female donor with multiple sclerosis, enrolled in a pregnancy study. The CDR3 region is CASSLARYNTDTQYF. The DNA of the CDR3 is TGTGCCAGCAGCTTAGCTAGGTATAACACAGATACGCAGTATTTT.